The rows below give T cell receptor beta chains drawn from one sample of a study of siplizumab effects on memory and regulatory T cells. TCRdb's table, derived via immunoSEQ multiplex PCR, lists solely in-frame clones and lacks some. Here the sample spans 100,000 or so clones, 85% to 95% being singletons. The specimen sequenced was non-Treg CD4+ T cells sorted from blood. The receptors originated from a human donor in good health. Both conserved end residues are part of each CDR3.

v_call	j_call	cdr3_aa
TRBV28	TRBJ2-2	CASKVGGGGELFF
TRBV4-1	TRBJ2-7	CASSQEDSSYEQYF
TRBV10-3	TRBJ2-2	CAIRSTGELFF
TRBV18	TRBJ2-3	CASSPGTGTDTQYF
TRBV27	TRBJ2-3	CASSLSGTSGIVGTQYF
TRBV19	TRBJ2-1	CASSIRRSSYNEQFF
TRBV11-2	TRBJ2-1	CASSLVPWREVEQFF
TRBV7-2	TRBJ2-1	CASSLGLAYNEQFF
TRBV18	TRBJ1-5	CASSPISLGSNQPQHF
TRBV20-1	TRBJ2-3	CSGGPIPQYF
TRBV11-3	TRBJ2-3	CASSLAASTDTQYF
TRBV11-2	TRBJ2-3	CASSRSGGRRTDTQYF
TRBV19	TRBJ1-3	CATLSHPSSGNTIYF
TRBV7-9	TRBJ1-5	CASSLAGPGGNQPQHF
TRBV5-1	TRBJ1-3	CASSLDGNTIYF
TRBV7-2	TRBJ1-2	CASSPDSPRSYTF
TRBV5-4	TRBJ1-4	CASSSYDRDANEKLFF